The next 16 T cell receptor beta chains were all read from a single sample in a study of tumor-infiltrating lymphocytes in glioblastoma multiforme. TCR beta libraries were built from RNA through three nested multiplex PCR rounds using modified ARM-PCR. MiXCR, applied by TCRdb to the multiplex PCR reads, yields one record per CDR3 protein. Here the sample spans some 10,000 distinct CDR3 sequences, around 64% being singletons. The sample consisted of brain tumor tissue. Every receptor here comes from a male donor with glioblastoma.

This clonotype was seen a few times. The chain recombines TRBV20-1 with TRBJ2-1; TRBD1 might be the D (5 bases). Per germline, CDR1 DFQATT and CDR2 SNEGSKA (reference sequence). There are 14 residues in the CDR3. V was clipped by 0 bases and J by 3 bases, with 9 bases between them. The CDR3 coding sequence is TGCAGTGCTAGAGATCGACAGCACTACAATGAGCAGTTCTTC. This gives the protein CSARDRQHYNEQFF.

The rearrangement joins TRBV11-2 to TRBJ2-1, with unresolved D. V dropped 5 bases and J dropped 5 bases, with 22 bases sitting between them. CDR1 SGHAT and CDR2 FQNNGV come from the germline V gene. This CDR3 has 17 amino acids. The CDR3 reads CASSRTGWVGSDNEQFF. Here the CDR3 DNA reads TGTGCCAGCAGCCGAACGGGCTGGGTTGGGTCGGACAATGAGCAGTTCTTC.

This clonotype is large. The chain combines TRBV10-2 with TRBJ1-5, with a tentative D call TRBD1 (6 bases). CDR3 length: 14 residues. V was shortened by 9 bases and J by 2 bases, with 14 bases between the two germline ends. Germline CDR1 and CDR2: WSHSY and SAAADI. The chain's CDR3 is CASRGAGRNQPQHF. The CDR3 nucleotides are TGCGCCAGTAGGGGGGCAGGGCGCAATCAGCCCCAGCATTTT.

This clonotype was recorded at least ten times. The chain couples TRBV28 to TRBJ1-5, with D possibly TRBD1 on 6 matching bases. The germline gives CDR1 MDHEN, CDR2 SYDVKM. Trimming shortened V by 7 bases and J by 3 bases, and 13 bases separated the two germline ends. The CDR3 loop spans 14 amino acids. The CDR3 coding sequence is TGTGCCAGCATCCCTGGACAGTTCAATCAGCCCCAGCATTTT. The encoded protein is CASIPGQFNQPQHF. The whole variable domain, remainder taken from reference TRBV28 and TRBJ1-5, is DVKVTQSSRYLVKRTGEKVFLECVQDMDHENMFWYRQDPGLGLRLIYFSYDVKMKEKGDIPEGYSVSREKKERFSLILESASTNQTSMYLCASIPGQFNQPQHFGDGTRLSIL.

With respect to this clonotype: An end of the junction does not agree with germline; a read error may underlie this. CDR3 sequence: CSARTGISGIDTQYF. The CDR3 DNA is TGTAGTGCTAGAACGGGGATTAGCGGAATAGATACGCAGTATTTT. The gene calls are TRBV20-1 and TRBJ2-3; maybe TRBD2 (6 bases). CDR3 size: 15 residues. Germline V gene lookup returns CDR1 DFQATT and CDR2 SNEGSKA (reference sequence).

This sequence joins TRBV10-3 and TRBJ2-1; D gene ambiguous. CDR1 and CDR2 from the germline V gene are ENHRY and SYGVKD. Trimming removed 0 bases from V and 1 base from J, with 4 bases in between. The CDR3 contains 14 residues. The CDR3 loop is CAISESRSYNEQFF. CDR3 DNA sequence: TGTGCCATCAGTGAGTCTAGATCCTACAATGAGCAGTTCTTC.

This clonotype was counted between two and nine times. The CDR3 ends on some other residue instead of the conserved phenylalanine or tryptophan, so this is likely a read error. This chain connects TRBV29-1 to TRBJ2-5; the match to TRBD2 covers 7 bases. Germline values: CDR1 SQVTM, CDR2 ANQGSEA. The CDR3 contains 13 residues. The CDR3 loop reads CNVDIAGRETQYL. DNA of the CDR3: TGCAACGTTGACATAGCGGGCAGAGAGACCCAGTACCTC.

A remark on this clonotype: A much larger clone differs by one base, so this may be a read error. The V and J genes are TRBV4-1 and TRBJ2-1; 12 bases align to TRBD2. In germline, CDR1 is MGHRA, CDR2 YSYEKL. The CDR3 covers 19 residues. The CDR3 protein is CAGSQEASGRAVQGNEQFF. The CDR3 nucleotides are TGCGCCGGCAGCCAAGAGGCTAGCGGGAGGGCCGTTCAGGGCAATGAGCAGTTCTTC.

To note about this clonotype: The CDR3 ends on some other residue instead of the conserved phenylalanine or tryptophan, so this is likely a read error. The V and J genes are TRBV5-6 and TRBJ2-1; 7 bases align to TRBD2. Germline V gene lookup returns CDR1 SGHDT and CDR2 YYEEEE. Unmatched junction bases numbered 12, after V lost 2 bases and J lost 4 bases. CDR3 size: 17 residues. CDR3 coding DNA: TGTGCCAGCAGCTTATTTGGGCTAGCGGAGGGATACAATGAGCAGTTCTCT. The encoded protein is CASSLFGLAEGYNEQFS.

Details on this clonotype: Germline and junction disagree at one end, which may indicate a read error. This chain joins TRBV20-1 and TRBJ1-1, with D tentatively TRBD1 (5 bases). From germline, CDR1 is DFQATT and CDR2 SNEGSKA (reference sequence). The CDR3 is 15 amino acids. The CDR3 coding sequence is TGCAGTGCTAGGTGGGGGGGGTTGATGAACACTGAAGCTTTTTTT. As protein: CSARWGGLMNTEAFF.

This clonotype has more than one count but fewer than ten. The gene calls are TRBV29-1 and TRBJ2-5; possibly TRBD2 for D (6 bases). V lost 7 bases and J 7 bases, leaving 13 bases between the germline ends. This CDR3 comprises 11 residues. Germline V gene sequence: CDR1 SQVTM, CDR2 ANQGSEA. CDR3 in DNA: TGCAGCGGCCATGCCGGGGGGACCCAGTACTTC. Protein sequence: CSGHAGGTQYF.

There are a few counts of this clonotype. A junction boundary mismatches the germline segment, possibly from a read error. The chain employs TRBV29-1 and TRBJ2-3; no clear D. The CDR3 runs to 13 residues. Per the germline V gene, CDR1 is SQVTM and CDR2 is ANQGSEA. CDR3 DNA: TGCAGCGTTGATGAATCCTCAACAGATACGGAGTATTTT. Translating gives CSVDESSTDTEYF.

The chain employs TRBV4-3 and TRBJ2-3; no clear D gene. CDR1 LGHNA and CDR2 YSLEER come from the germline V gene. The CDR3 is 13 residues long. The germline V and J ends were trimmed by 0 bases and 5 bases, with 6 bases remaining between them. CDR3: CASSQDSLDTQYF. The CDR3, as DNA: TGCGCCAGCAGCCAAGATTCTCTAGATACGCAGTATTTT.

With respect to this clonotype: A much larger clone lies one base from this, so it may be a read error. The J gene is TRBJ1-2, the V gene TRBV5-6; 8 bases match TRBD1. Per the germline V gene, CDR1 is SGHDT and CDR2 is YYEEEE. The CDR3 length is 16 residues. The CDR3 DNA reads TGTACCAGCAGCTTGTTCCCGGGGACAGGCCCCTATGGCTACACCTTC. Translated: CTSSLFPGTGPYGYTF.

Worth noting for this clonotype: A much larger clone is a single base away; this may be a read error. The final CDR3 position lacks the conserved phenylalanine or tryptophan, pointing to a likely read error. The V gene is TRBV28, the J gene TRBJ2-3, with 8 bases matching TRBD2. The CDR3 is 15 residues long. The germline CDR1 and CDR2 sequences are MDHEN and SYDVKM. The CDR3, as DNA: TGTGCCAGCACCCCAGCGGGAGTCAGCACAGGTACGCAGTATTCT. Its protein product is CASTPAGVSTGTQYS.

Worth noting for this clonotype: An end of the junction does not agree with germline; a read error may underlie this. The chain links TRBV5-4 to TRBJ1-4; D gene ambiguous. This CDR3 spans 15 amino acids. Germline CDR1 SGHNT, CDR2 YYREEE (reference sequence). CDR3 loop: CASSANGIVNEKLFF. CDR3 in DNA: TGTGCTAGCAGCGCTAACGGGATTGTTAATGAAAAACTGTTTTTT.